These 19 T cell receptor beta chains came from one sample sequenced in a study of blood T cell repertoires in COVID-19. Method: immunoSEQ multiplex PCR; TCRdb's copy keeps in-frame clones and lacks some. The table includes about 140,000 clones, about nine tenths detected once. The sequenced material came from peripheral blood. The receptors were gathered from a human donor with COVID-19, enrolled during active disease. The donor label of this sample is uncertain.

This chain connects TRBV11-2 to TRBJ2-1; tentative D call: TRBD2 (5 bases). CDR1 and CDR2 (germline): SGHAT, FQNNGV. V lost 3 bases and J 6 bases, leaving 18 bases between the germline ends. This CDR3 has 16 residues. The CDR3 is CASSFTGRSGCNEQFF. CDR3 coding DNA: TGTGCCAGCAGCTTTACGGGGAGATCGGGCTGCAATGAGCAGTTCTTC.

The chain links TRBV6-5 to TRBJ1-5; TRBD1 is a possible D gene (5 bases). Trimming pared 7 bases from V and 6 bases from J, leaving 13 bases between. The CDR3 loop spans 13 amino acids. Germline V CDR1 and CDR2: MNHEY, SVGAGI. This chain's CDR3 is CASTELGVQPQHF. The CDR3, as DNA: TGTGCCAGCACCGAGCTAGGGGTTCAGCCCCAGCATTTT.

Here the CDR3 DNA reads TGTGCCAGCAGTGAACAGGGTGTGGGAACAGATACGCAGTATTTT. Translation: CASSEQGVGTDTQYF. The chain is built from TRBV6-1 and TRBJ2-3; a possible D gene is TRBD1 (5 bases). The germline gives CDR1 MNHNS, CDR2 SASEGT. This CDR3 region has 15 residues. Trimming left V 2 bases short and J 3 bases short, with 12 bases between.

The J gene is TRBJ1-5, the V gene TRBV19; the D gene is possibly TRBD1 (5 bases). The V end lost 6 bases, the J end lost 5 bases, and 20 bases lay between the germline ends. This CDR3 comprises 16 residues. CDR1 and CDR2 from the germline V gene are LNHDA and SQIVND (reference sequence). The CDR3 loop reads CASRPRAEGRYQPQHF. In DNA form, the CDR3 reads TGTGCCAGTAGACCTCGGGCGGAGGGGAGATATCAGCCCCAGCATTTT.

The chain uses TRBV6-5 and TRBJ2-7; TRBD2 aligns across 12 bases. The CDR3 is 13 residues long. Germline V CDR1 and CDR2: MNHEY, SVGAGI. Trimming cost V 7 bases and J 6 bases; bases outside gene matches: 4. CDR3 protein: CASTLLAGGEQYF. The CDR3 region has the DNA TGTGCCAGCACCCTACTAGCGGGAGGCGAGCAGTACTTC.

The chain recombines TRBV19 with TRBJ1-1; D is ambiguous. The CDR3 has 13 amino acids. V lost 5 bases and J lost 0, with 7 bases in between. In germline, CDR1 is LNHDA, CDR2 SQIVND (reference sequence). This CDR3 is CASSETLNTEAFF. The CDR3 DNA sequence: TGTGCCAGTAGTGAAACTCTGAACACTGAAGCTTTCTTT.

This rearrangement joins TRBV6-1 to TRBJ1-5; D call uncertain. Germline V gene sequence: CDR1 MNHNS, CDR2 SASEGT. V was pared by 1 base and J by 2 bases, with 9 bases between. CDR3 length equals 15 residues. The CDR3 nucleotides are TGTGCCAGCAGTGAAGTCGGAGGTGGCAATCAGCCCCAGCATTTT. Its translation: CASSEVGGGNQPQHF.

The J gene is TRBJ2-3, the V gene TRBV4-2; 7 nucleotides match TRBD1. The junction had 7 bases not matched to a gene; V was cut back by 4 bases and J by 0 bases. CDR1 is LGHNA, CDR2 YNFKEQ, per germline. This CDR3 is 16 amino acids long. The CDR3: CASSLGTDRSTDTQYF. In DNA form, the CDR3 reads TGTGCCAGCAGCCTCGGGACAGACAGAAGCACAGATACGCAGTATTTT.

The J gene is TRBJ2-7, the V gene TRBV19, with 10 bases identical to TRBD2. Germline lookup yields CDR1 LNHDA and CDR2 SQIVND (reference sequence). This CDR3 spans 14 amino acids. V lost 2 bases and J lost 5; bases outside the gene matches: 3. The CDR3: CASSILAGAHEQYF. The DNA of the CDR3 is TGTGCCAGTAGTATACTAGCGGGAGCCCACGAGCAGTACTTC.

V usage is TRBV18 and J usage is TRBJ1-1; maybe TRBD1 (6 bases). The CDR3 sequence is 13 residues long. V gave up 5 bases and J gave up 5 bases, with 12 bases separating them. CDR1 and CDR2 from the germline V gene are KGHSH and LQKENI. The DNA for the CDR3 is TGTGCCAGCTCAACAGGGTTCAGGACTGAAGCTTTCTTT. As protein: CASSTGFRTEAFF.

This sequence joins TRBV24-1 and TRBJ2-3; 10 nucleotides agree with TRBD1. The CDR3 runs 16 residues. After removal of 1 base from V and 5 bases from J, the junction contained 5 bases not matched to a gene. Germline lookup yields CDR1 KGHDR and CDR2 SFDVKD. CDR3 sequence (DNA): TGTGCCACCAGTGATTTAGGGGGACAGGGGAAAGATACGCAGTATTTT. It encodes CATSDLGGQGKDTQYF.

This clone was detected only a few times. Other nucleotide sequences from this sample produce the same CDR3. The genes are TRBV18 and TRBJ2-7, with 11 bases fitting TRBD1. J lost 4 bases, V lost 2 bases, and 1 base had no gene match. CDR3 size: 14 residues. Germline assignment: CDR1 KGHSH and CDR2 LQKENI. The CDR3: CASSPGTGGYEQYF. The CDR3 nucleotides read TGTGCCAGCTCACCAGGGACAGGGGGATACGAGCAGTACTTC.

V gene TRBV6-5 combines with J gene TRBJ2-7; 8 bases agree with TRBD2. The germline V gene has CDR1 MNHEY and CDR2 SVGAGI. V gave up 8 bases and J gave up 4 bases; unmatched junction bases: 13. The CDR3 is 15 residues long. This CDR3 reads CASRFTSGGGYEQYF. CDR3 bases: TGTGCCAGCCGCTTCACGAGCGGGGGTGGTTACGAGCAGTACTTC.

The chain joins TRBV18 to TRBJ1-2, with TRBD1 identical over 9 bases. Germline lookup yields CDR1 KGHSH and CDR2 LQKENI. After removal of 3 bases from V and 6 bases from J, the junction contained 5 bases not matched to a gene. CDR3 length: 14 residues. As DNA, the CDR3 is TGTGCCAGCTCACCGGGACAGGGAGGGAATGGCTACACCTTC. It is translated as CASSPGQGGNGYTF.

This chain links TRBV19 with TRBJ2-7, with D perhaps matching TRBD2 (5 bases). The germline V and J ends were trimmed by 6 bases and 3 bases, with 12 bases remaining between them. The CDR3 consists of 13 residues. Germline V gene sequence: CDR1 LNHDA, CDR2 SQIVND (reference sequence). The CDR3 loop reads CASRGGYIYEQYF. The CDR3 DNA follows: TGTGCCAGTAGGGGCGGGTACATCTACGAGCAGTACTTC.

The rearrangement links TRBV27 to TRBJ2-7; D is possibly TRBD1 (5 bases). V was trimmed by 5 bases and J by 7 bases, leaving 24 bases between them. The length of the CDR3 is 16 residues. From germline, CDR1 is MNHEY and CDR2 SMNVEV (reference sequence). This CDR3 reads CASSRRQITLLGEQYF. For the CDR3, the DNA is TGTGCCAGCAGTCGCAGACAGATAACCCTACTTGGGGAGCAGTACTTC.

The chain has TRBV4-2 and TRBJ2-7; D remains ambiguous. CDR1 and CDR2 from the germline V gene are LGHNA and YNFKEQ. The V and J ends lost 0 bases and 1 base respectively, with 13 bases between them. This CDR3 has 16 amino acids. The CDR3 sequence is CASSQEPWAASYEQYF. As DNA, the CDR3 is TGTGCCAGCAGCCAAGAGCCTTGGGCAGCTTCCTACGAGCAGTACTTC.

The genes are TRBV7-2 and TRBJ2-2; D possibly corresponds to TRBD2 (6 bases). The germline V gene encodes CDR1 SGHTA and CDR2 FQGNSA. The ends were cut back, 1 base at V and 1 base at J, with 10 bases in the middle. There are 16 residues in the CDR3. In DNA, the CDR3 is TGTGCCAGCAGCTTAGTAGCGGCTATGAACACCGGGGAGCTGTTTTTT. Translating it yields CASSLVAAMNTGELFF.

CDR3 in DNA: TGTGCCAGCAGCCACTATGCGAACACCGGGGAGCTGTTTTTT. It translates to CASSHYANTGELFF. The V and J genes are TRBV7-3 and TRBJ2-2; D not resolved. This CDR3 is 14 amino acids long. CDR1 SGHTA and CDR2 FQGTGA come from the germline V gene. Trimming removed 5 bases from V and 0 bases from J, with 7 bases in between.